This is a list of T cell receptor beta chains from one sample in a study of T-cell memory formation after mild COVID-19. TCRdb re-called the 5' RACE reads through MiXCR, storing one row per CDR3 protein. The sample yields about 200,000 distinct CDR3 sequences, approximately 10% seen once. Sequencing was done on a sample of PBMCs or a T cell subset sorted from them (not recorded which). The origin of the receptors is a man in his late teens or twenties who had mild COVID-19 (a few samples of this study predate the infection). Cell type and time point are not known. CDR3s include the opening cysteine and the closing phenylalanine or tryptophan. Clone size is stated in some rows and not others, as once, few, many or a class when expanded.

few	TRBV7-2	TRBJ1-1	CASSLGPVPNTEAFF
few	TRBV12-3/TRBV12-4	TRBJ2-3	CASSFRQGPTDTQYF
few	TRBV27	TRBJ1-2	CASSLRRQGGYGYTF
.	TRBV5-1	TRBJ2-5	CASSASSGEETQYF
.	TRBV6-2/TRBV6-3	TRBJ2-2	CAGSGTGPGGELFF
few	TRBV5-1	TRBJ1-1	CASSYEGSGTEAFF
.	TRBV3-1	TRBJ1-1	CASSTTTGGLPEAFF
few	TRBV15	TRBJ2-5	CATSRNLGEVQETQYF
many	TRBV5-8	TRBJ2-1	CASSRSDEQFF
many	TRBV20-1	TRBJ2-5	CSARRPGSSGGLQETQYF
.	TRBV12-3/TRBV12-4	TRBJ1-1	CASGRTKNTEAFF
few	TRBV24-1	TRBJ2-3	CATSDVGAVDTQYF
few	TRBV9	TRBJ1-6	CASSVARDSPLHF
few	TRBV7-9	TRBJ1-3	CASRPKMNSGNTIYF
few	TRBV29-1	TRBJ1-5	CSVTMGKNQPQHF